One and the same sample provided the 5 T cell receptor beta chains below, sequenced in a study of T-cell memory formation after mild COVID-19. TCRdb itself ran the 5' RACE reads through MiXCR, one entry per CDR3 protein. The data show roughly 40,000 distinct CDR3 sequences, 6% to 8% seen once. The sample taken for sequencing was PBMCs or a T cell subset sorted from them (not recorded which). The receptors here all came from a man younger than 30 who had mild COVID-19 (a few samples of this study predate the infection). Cell type and time point are not known.

This clonotype was counted ten times or more. The V and J genes are TRBV5-1 and TRBJ2-1, with D possibly being TRBD2 (5 bases). V lost 3 bases to trimming and J lost 3 bases, with 10 bases between them. The CDR3 length is 14 residues. Germline CDR1 reads SGHRS; CDR2 reads YFSETQ. The chain's CDR3 is CASSSERFYNEQFF. CDR3 bases: TGCGCCAGCAGCTCCGAGCGGTTCTACAATGAGCAGTTCTTC.

Many counts were recorded for this clonotype. V is TRBV5-1 and J is TRBJ2-1, with D possibly TRBD2 on 6 matching bases. This CDR3 is built from 13 residues. Germline V gene data show CDR1 as SGHRS and CDR2 as YFSETQ. V shed 5 bases and J shed 6 bases, with 12 bases lying between them. The CDR3 is CASRRGSRNEQFF. The DNA of the CDR3 is TGCGCCAGCAGGCGGGGCAGTCGCAATGAGCAGTTCTTC.

This clonotype has a handful of counts. V is TRBV6-5 and J is TRBJ1-5, with 8 bases aligning to TRBD1. CDR1 MNHEY and CDR2 SVGAGI come from the germline V gene. Trimming cost V 5 bases and J 6 bases; bases outside gene matches: 3. CDR3 length: 13 amino acids. As DNA, the CDR3 is TGTGCCAGCAGTACAGGGGGGGGTCAGCCCCAGCATTTT. Protein product: CASSTGGGQPQHF.

This clonotype has ten or more counts. V is TRBV27 and J is TRBJ2-3; tentatively, D is TRBD2 (5 bases). The CDR3 has 14 amino acids. Germline CDR1 reads MNHEY; CDR2 reads SMNVEV (reference sequence). Trimming shortened V by 5 bases and J by 14 bases, and 23 bases separated the two germline ends. The DNA for the CDR3 is TGTGCCAGCAGTCCCCTGACCGCGGCGGGCCCATGGTATTTT. It encodes CASSPLTAAGPWYF.

This clonotype has just a few counts. The CDR3 loop is CASSLGDRGYNEQFF. In nucleotides, the CDR3 is TGTGCCAGCAGCTTAGGGGACAGGGGGTACAATGAGCAGTTCTTC. The J gene is TRBJ2-1, the V gene TRBV7-3, with 11 bases lining up with TRBD1. There are 15 residues in the CDR3. The V and J ends lost 2 bases and 4 bases, in that order; junction bases with no gene match: 1. Germline CDR1 reads SGHTA; CDR2 reads FQGTGA.